This T cell receptor beta chain was identified during a study of circulating CD8 cells and anti-PD-1 response in melanoma. The QIAseq Immune Repertoire TCR panel built the libraries from roughly 15 ng of total RNA. Each CDR3 protein is one row after TCRdb ran MiXCR on the reads. The sample yields some 320 distinct CDR3 sequences, approximately 7.8% seen once. Points from the study as a whole: No tumor material was available, so peptide assays assessed reactivity. Only baseline and M1 samples entered the published repertoire comparisons.

This clonotype counts as large. The antigen remains unidentified. The germline gives CDR1 SGHNT, CDR2 YYREEE (reference sequence). The V gene end was trimmed by 1 base and the J gene end by 5 bases; junction bases not matched to a gene: 7. This CDR3 spans 16 amino acids. Four subsets defined by PD-1 and/or TIGIT were sorted from live CD3+CD8+TCRalphabeta+ cells. This specimen was CD8+ T cells from PBMCs, taken at baseline or after one month of anti-PD-1 therapy (not recorded which). The gene calls are TRBV5-4 and TRBJ2-7; 12 bases align to TRBD2. This clonotype was sampled from a human donor with melanoma. DNA for the CDR3: TGTGCCAGCAGCTTGATGGTAGGACTAGCGGGGAACGAGCAGTACTTC. Residues: CASSLMVGLAGNEQYF.